The 3 T cell receptor beta chains in this list originate from one sample, sequenced in a study of vaccination effects on CD4 cells after COVID-19. Before sequencing took place, the ViraFEST assay used viral peptide pools to expand antigen-specific CD4+ T cells. The culture ran for roughly 10 days before CD4+ T cells were isolated. The healthy vaccine recipients, who had no prior SARS-CoV-2 infection, showed negative nucleocapsid antibodies. Sequencing used immunoSEQ multiplex PCR; TCRdb keeps in-frame clones, though not all of them. The table has some 24,000 clones, roughly three quarters seen once. The antigens of these receptors remain unknown. The specimen comprised CD4+ T cells from PBMCs cultured with HCoV-NL63 spike peptides, sampled before COVID-19 vaccination. The receptors stem from a human donor who received a COVID-19 vaccine.

The rearrangement links TRBV10-1 to TRBJ2-3; the D gene is possibly TRBD1 (6 bases). V was cut by 3 bases and J by 1 base, with 14 bases left in between. This CDR3 is built from 16 residues. Germline assignment: CDR1 WNHNN and CDR2 SYGVQD (reference sequence). Here the CDR3 DNA reads TGCGCCAGCAGTGACCCGGGCAGGGGCGGCACAGATACGCAGTATTTT. This translates into CASSDPGRGGTDTQYF.

This chain uses TRBV5-6 with TRBJ2-1; D might be TRBD1 or TRBD2, each matching 5 bases. The CDR3 loop spans 16 amino acids. Trimming took 1 base from V and 0 from J, leaving 11 bases between them. Germline lookup yields CDR1 SGHDT and CDR2 YYEEEE. The CDR3, as DNA: TGTGCCAGCAGCTTGTATGGGACGACCTCCTACAATGAGCAGTTCTTC. It is translated as CASSLYGTTSYNEQFF.

This rearrangement joins TRBV5-1 to TRBJ2-3; perhaps TRBD2 as D (6 bases). Germline values: CDR1 SGHRS, CDR2 YFSETQ. The CDR3 totals 16 residues. V was shortened by 2 bases and J by 1 base, with 14 bases between the two germline ends. The CDR3 region is CASSFSGVERTDTQYF. In DNA form, the CDR3 reads TGCGCCAGCAGCTTTAGCGGAGTGGAGCGCACAGATACGCAGTATTTT.